These 14 T cell receptor beta chains were sequenced from one sample in a study of molecular identifiers for immune sequencing clone quantification. TCRdb re-analysed the PCR reads in MiXCR, keeping a single row per CDR3 protein. Altogether roughly 320,000 distinct CDR3 sequences are present, roughly 24% being singletons, with the ten largest covering about 0.7%. The sample comprised naive CD8+ T cells from blood, with Jurkat cell RNA spiked in. Regarding subset: FACS-sorted CD8+CD4-CCR7+CD45RA+ naive T cells. These receptors all stem from a human donor in good health. Some libraries in this study had Jurkat cell RNA spiked in.

This clonotype was recorded many times. The chain is built from TRBV5-1 and TRBJ2-7; tentative D call: TRBD2 (6 bases). This CDR3 has 14 residues. V lost 0 bases to trimming and J lost 6 bases, with 13 bases between them. Germline V gene data show CDR1 as SGHRS and CDR2 as YFSETQ. The CDR3 nucleotides are TGCGCCAGCAGCTTGGTTCGGGAGTCTAGCGAGCAGTACTTC. The encoded protein is CASSLVRESSEQYF.

Details on this clonotype: A much larger clone sits a single nucleotide away, making a read error possible. Without the conserved terminal phenylalanine or tryptophan, this CDR3 likely stems from a read error. The genes are TRBV30 and TRBJ1-1; 7 bases agree with TRBD1. Germline trimming cut 3 bases from V and 3 bases from J; bases unmatched to any gene: 4. Germline V lookup: CDR1 GTSNPN, CDR2 SVGIG (reference sequence). The CDR3 loop spans 13 amino acids. CDR3 in amino acids: CAWRTQGYTEAFY. The CDR3, as DNA: TGTGCCTGGAGGACACAGGGGTACACTGAAGCTTTCTAT.

The rearrangement joins TRBV6-5 to TRBJ2-1; D is possibly TRBD2 (6 bases). Trimming removed 8 bases from V and 6 bases from J, with 14 bases in between. CDR1 and CDR2 from the germline V gene are MNHEY and SVGAGI. The CDR3 runs to 13 residues. CDR3 residues: CASFSGATNEQFF. The CDR3 nucleotides read TGTGCCAGCTTCTCGGGAGCTACCAATGAGCAGTTCTTC.

V and J are TRBV7-8 and TRBJ2-6; maybe TRBD1 (6 bases). The CDR3 is 17 amino acids. Germline lookup yields CDR1 SGHVS and CDR2 FQNEAQ. Deletions cut 6 bases from V and 3 bases from J, with 18 bases between. DNA for the CDR3: TGTGCCAGCAGGCGGGTTACAGGGATCGGTGGGGCCAACGTCCTGACTTTC. Its protein is CASRRVTGIGGANVLTF.

V gene TRBV27 combines with J gene TRBJ2-7, with D perhaps TRBD2 (5 bases). The CDR3 has 14 residues. The V end lost 5 bases, the J end lost 0 bases, and 11 bases lay between the germline ends. The germline V gene encodes CDR1 MNHEY and CDR2 SMNVEV (reference sequence). The CDR3 is CASSPGKSSYEQYF. CDR3 bases: TGTGCCAGCAGTCCGGGAAAGAGCTCCTACGAGCAGTACTTC.

In the case of this clonotype: This may arise from a read error, as a much more abundant clone is one base away. The chain joins TRBV14 to TRBJ2-7; TRBD1 agrees at 7 bases. Germline trimming cut 1 base from V and 4 bases from J; bases unmatched to any gene: 4. Per germline, CDR1 SGHDN and CDR2 FVKESK. CDR3 length equals 14 residues. In DNA form, the CDR3 reads TGTGCCAGCAGCCAAGCCGAGACAGGGTACGAGCAGTACTTC. This translates into CASSQAETGYEQYF.

Ten or more counts support this clonotype. V and J are TRBV29-1 and TRBJ2-7; 8 positions match TRBD1. V dropped 4 bases and J dropped 3; count of bases not matched to a gene: 5. This CDR3 region has 13 residues. Germline V gives CDR1 SQVTM, CDR2 ANQGSEA. CDR3 DNA: TGCAGCGTTGCCGGGACAGGAGTCTACGAGCAGTACTTC. This gives the protein CSVAGTGVYEQYF.

Comment on this clonotype: Possible read error: a much larger clone is one base away. J is TRBJ2-1 and V is TRBV4-3; 10 bases align to TRBD2. Germline loops: CDR1 LGHNA, CDR2 YSLEER. The V gene end was trimmed by 11 bases and the J gene end by 5 bases; junction bases not matched to a gene: 9. The CDR3 is 14 residues long. CDR3 loop: CARTQGLADNEQFF. The CDR3 region has the DNA TGCGCCCGCACCCAAGGACTAGCGGACAATGAGCAGTTCTTC.

This sequence joins TRBV24-1 and TRBJ2-1; D may be TRBD1 or TRBD2 (7 bases each). The CDR3 is made up of 13 amino acids. The germline V gene has CDR1 KGHDR and CDR2 SFDVKD. V was shortened by 6 bases and J by 10 bases, with 15 bases between the two germline ends. This chain's CDR3 is CATSKQGGDEQFF. The DNA of the CDR3 is TGTGCCACCAGTAAGCAGGGGGGGGACGAGCAGTTCTTC.

This clonotype was seen a handful of times. The chain is built from TRBV28 and TRBJ1-1, with TRBD1 as a possible D gene (5 bases). V shed 3 bases and J shed 5 bases, with 16 bases lying between them. CDR1 and CDR2 (germline): MDHEN, SYDVKM. The CDR3 is 15 residues long. This chain's CDR3 is CASSFGPGARTEAFF. DNA for the CDR3: TGTGCCAGCAGTTTTGGTCCCGGGGCTCGGACTGAAGCTTTCTTT.

A word on this clonotype: Given a much more abundant clone one base away, this may be a read error. This chain uses TRBV4-1 with TRBJ2-7, with TRBD2 identical over 10 bases. The CDR3 totals 18 residues. Germline-derived CDR1 and CDR2 are MGHRA and YSYEKL. The CDR3, as DNA: TGCGCCGGCAGCCAAGAAGTTAGCGGGGGGCTGAGCTCCTACGAGCAGTACTTC. This gives the protein CAGSQEVSGGLSSYEQYF.

This clonotype was counted ten times or more. V gene TRBV28 combines with J gene TRBJ1-1; D remains ambiguous. The V gene's germline CDR1 is MDHEN and CDR2 SYDVKM. This CDR3 has 15 residues. V lost 1 base and J 2 bases, leaving 11 bases between the germline ends. The CDR3 DNA reads TGTGCCAGCAGTTTATTTTGGGAAATTAACACTGAAGCTTTCTTT. Its translation: CASSLFWEINTEAFF.

This clonotype was observed a handful of times. The V call is TRBV27, the J call TRBJ1-1; D is unresolved. V lost 7 bases, J lost 0 bases, and 15 bases lay in between. This CDR3 is built from 15 residues. The germline V gene encodes CDR1 MNHEY and CDR2 SMNVEV (reference sequence). For the CDR3, the DNA is TGTGCCAGCAATTTTGGAAGTTTCATGAACACTGAAGCTTTCTTT. The encoded protein is CASNFGSFMNTEAFF.

The V gene is TRBV3-1, the J gene TRBJ2-1; possible D gene TRBD2, 7 bases. The germline gives CDR1 LGHDT, CDR2 YNNKEL (reference sequence). The V end lost 11 bases, the J end lost 8 bases, and 22 bases lay between the germline ends. The CDR3 totals 14 residues. In DNA, the CDR3 is TGTGCCGGTTCCCCCGGGGGGCCGTTCCATGAGCAGTTCTTC. It yields the protein CAGSPGGPFHEQFF.